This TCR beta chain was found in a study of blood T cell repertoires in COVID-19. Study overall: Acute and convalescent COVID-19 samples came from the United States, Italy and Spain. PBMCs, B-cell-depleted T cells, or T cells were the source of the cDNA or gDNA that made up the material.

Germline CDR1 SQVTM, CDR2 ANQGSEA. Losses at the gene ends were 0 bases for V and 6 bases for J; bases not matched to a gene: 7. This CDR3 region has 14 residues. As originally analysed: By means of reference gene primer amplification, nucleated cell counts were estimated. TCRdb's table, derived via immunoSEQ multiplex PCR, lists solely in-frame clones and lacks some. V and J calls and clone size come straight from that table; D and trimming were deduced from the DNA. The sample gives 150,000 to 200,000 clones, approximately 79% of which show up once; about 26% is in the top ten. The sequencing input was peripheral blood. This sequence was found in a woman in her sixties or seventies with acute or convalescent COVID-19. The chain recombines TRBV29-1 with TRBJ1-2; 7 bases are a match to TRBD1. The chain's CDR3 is CSVEDGQAGHGYTF. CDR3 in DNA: TGCAGCGTTGAAGACGGACAGGCGGGGCATGGCTACACCTTC.